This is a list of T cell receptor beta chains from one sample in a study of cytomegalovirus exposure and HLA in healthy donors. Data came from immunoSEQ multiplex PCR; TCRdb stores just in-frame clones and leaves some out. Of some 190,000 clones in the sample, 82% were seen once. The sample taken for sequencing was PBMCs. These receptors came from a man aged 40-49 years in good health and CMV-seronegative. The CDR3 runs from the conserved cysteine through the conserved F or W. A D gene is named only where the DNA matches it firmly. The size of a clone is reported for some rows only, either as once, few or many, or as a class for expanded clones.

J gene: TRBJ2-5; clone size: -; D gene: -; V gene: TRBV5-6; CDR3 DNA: TGTGCCAGCAGCCGGGGGTGGGGGGAGACCCAGTACTTC; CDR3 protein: CASSRGWGETQYF
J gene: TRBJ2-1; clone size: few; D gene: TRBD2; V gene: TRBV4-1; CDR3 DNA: TGCGCCAGCAGCCAATTCCCCCTAGCGGGAGCTGGGGGCGGGGAGCAGTTCTTC; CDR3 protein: CASSQFPLAGAGGGEQFF
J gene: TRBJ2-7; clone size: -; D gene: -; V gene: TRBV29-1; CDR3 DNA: TGCAGCGTTGTAGGGGTTGGCTACGAGCAGTACTTC; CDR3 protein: CSVVGVGYEQYF
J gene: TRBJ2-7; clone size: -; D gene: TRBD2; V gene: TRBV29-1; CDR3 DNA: TGCAGCGTTATTAGCGGGGGGTTCTACGAGCAGTACTTC; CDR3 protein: CSVISGGFYEQYF
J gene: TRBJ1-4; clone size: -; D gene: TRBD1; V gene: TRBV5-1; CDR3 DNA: TGCGCCAGCCGACAGGGGGCTTCTAATGAAAAACTGTTTTTT; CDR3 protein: CASRQGASNEKLFF
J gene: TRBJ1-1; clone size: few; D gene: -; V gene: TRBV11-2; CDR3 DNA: TGTGCCAGCAGACCGGGACTTGGGGCTGAAGCTTTCTTT; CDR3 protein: CASRPGLGAEAFF
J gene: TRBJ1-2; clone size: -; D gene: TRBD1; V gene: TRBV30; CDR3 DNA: TGTGCCTGGAACCGCCAAGGACAGGGGGCATCTAACTATGGCTACACCTTC; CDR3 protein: CAWNRQGQGASNYGYTF
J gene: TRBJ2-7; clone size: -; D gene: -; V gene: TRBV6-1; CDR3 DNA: TGTGCCAGCACCGGACAAAGCTCCTACGAGCAGTACTTC; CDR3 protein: CASTGQSSYEQYF
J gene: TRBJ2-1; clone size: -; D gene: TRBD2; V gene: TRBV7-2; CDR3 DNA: TGTGCCAGCAGCACCTTAGCGGGAGCGAAGTTCTTC; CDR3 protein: CASSTLAGAKFF
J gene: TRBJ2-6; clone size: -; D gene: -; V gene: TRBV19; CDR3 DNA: TGTGCCAGTAGTATATTACAGACCTACTCTGGGGCCAACGTCCTGACTTTC; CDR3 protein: CASSILQTYSGANVLTF
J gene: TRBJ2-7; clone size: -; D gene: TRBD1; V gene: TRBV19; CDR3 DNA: TGTGCCAGTAGTATCCGCGGTGTGGGACAGGGGGCCTACGAGCAGTACTTC; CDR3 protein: CASSIRGVGQGAYEQYF
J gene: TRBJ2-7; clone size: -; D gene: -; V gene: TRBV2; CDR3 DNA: TGTGCCAGCAACGCGGAGGGGAGGCAGTACTTC; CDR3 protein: CASNAEGRQYF
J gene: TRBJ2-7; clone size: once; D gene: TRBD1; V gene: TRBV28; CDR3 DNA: TGTGCCAGCAGTTCCAGGACAGGGTCCTACTACGAGCAGTACTTC; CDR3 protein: CASSSRTGSYYEQYF
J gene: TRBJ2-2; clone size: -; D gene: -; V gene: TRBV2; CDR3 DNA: TGTGCCAGCAACCTAGGTGACACCGGGGAGCTGTTTTTT; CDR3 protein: CASNLGDTGELFF
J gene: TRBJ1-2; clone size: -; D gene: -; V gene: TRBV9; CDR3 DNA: TGTGCCAGCAGGGCCACTTGGGGAGCTGCTAACTATGGCTACACCTTC; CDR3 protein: CASRATWGAANYGYTF
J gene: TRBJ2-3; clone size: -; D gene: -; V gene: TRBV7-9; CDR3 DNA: TGTGCCAGCAGCTTACCTAGCTCCGGCACAGATACGCAGTATTTT; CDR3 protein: CASSLPSSGTDTQYF
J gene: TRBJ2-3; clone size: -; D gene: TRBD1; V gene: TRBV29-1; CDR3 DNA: TGCAGCGTTGAGGGACAGGGGTGGAGGGATACGCAGTATTTT; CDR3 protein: CSVEGQGWRDTQYF
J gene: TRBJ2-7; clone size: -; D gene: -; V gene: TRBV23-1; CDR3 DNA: TGCGCCAGCAGCCAGGTGGTTAGCTCCTACGAGCAGTACTTC; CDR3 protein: CASSQVVSSYEQYF
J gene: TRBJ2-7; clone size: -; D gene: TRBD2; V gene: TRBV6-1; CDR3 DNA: TGTGCCAGCAGTGAAGGGACTAGCGGGCGCCCTTACGAGCAGTACTTC; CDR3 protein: CASSEGTSGRPYEQYF
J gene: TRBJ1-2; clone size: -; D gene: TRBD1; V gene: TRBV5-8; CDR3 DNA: TGTGCCAGCAGCTCCTTCGGGACAGCTAACTATGGCTACACCTTC; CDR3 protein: CASSSFGTANYGYTF
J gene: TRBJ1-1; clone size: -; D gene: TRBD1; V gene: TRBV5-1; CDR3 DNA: TGCGCCAGCAGCCTGGGACAGGCGGGGAACACTGAAGCTTTCTTT; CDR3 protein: CASSLGQAGNTEAFF
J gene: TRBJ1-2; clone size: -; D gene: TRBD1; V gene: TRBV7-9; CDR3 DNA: TGTGCCAGCAGCTTCCTCGACAGGGACAGTGGCTACACCTTC; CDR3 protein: CASSFLDRDSGYTF
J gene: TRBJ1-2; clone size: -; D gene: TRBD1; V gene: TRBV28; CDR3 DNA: TGTGCCAGCAGTTCACCGCGGACAGGGCTCTATGGCTACACCTTC; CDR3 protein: CASSSPRTGLYGYTF
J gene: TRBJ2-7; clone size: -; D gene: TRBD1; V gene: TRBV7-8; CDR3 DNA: TGTGCCAGCAGCTTAGACGTGGGGACAGTTTCCTACGAGCAGTACTTC; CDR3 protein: CASSLDVGTVSYEQYF
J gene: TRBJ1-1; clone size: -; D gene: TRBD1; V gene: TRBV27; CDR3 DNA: TGTGCCAGCAGTAAACGACAGGGGTGGGACACTGAAGCTTTCTTT; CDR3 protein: CASSKRQGWDTEAFF
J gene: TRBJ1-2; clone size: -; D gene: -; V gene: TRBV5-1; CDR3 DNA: TGCGCCAGCAGTGGGGGGGGTACTAACTATCGCTACACCTTC; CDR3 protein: CASSGGGTNYRYTF
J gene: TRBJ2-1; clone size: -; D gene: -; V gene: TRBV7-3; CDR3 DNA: TGTGCCAGCAGCTCGCTTTGGGCAGGGTTCAATGAGCAGTTCTTC; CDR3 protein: CASSSLWAGFNEQFF
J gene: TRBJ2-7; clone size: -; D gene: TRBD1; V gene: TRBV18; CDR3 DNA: TGTGCCAGCTCACAACCGTGGCGGGACAGGGGGTACGAGCAGTACTTC; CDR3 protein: CASSQPWRDRGYEQYF
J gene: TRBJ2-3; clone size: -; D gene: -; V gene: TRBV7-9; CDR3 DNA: TGTGCCAGCAGCTTAGGGGAGAGCCGTGTCACAGATACGCAGTATTTT; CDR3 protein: CASSLGESRVTDTQYF
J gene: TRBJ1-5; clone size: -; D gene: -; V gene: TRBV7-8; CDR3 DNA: TGTGCCACCGCCGGGCGGGGGAATCAGCCCCAGCATTTT; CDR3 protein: CATAGRGNQPQHF
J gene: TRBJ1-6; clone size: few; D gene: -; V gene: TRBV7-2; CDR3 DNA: TGTGCCAGCAGCTTAGGGCAGTCCCAAAATTCACCCCTCCACTTT; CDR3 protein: CASSLGQSQNSPLHF
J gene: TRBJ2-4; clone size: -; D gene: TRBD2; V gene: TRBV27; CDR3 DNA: TGTGCCAGCAGTCCCCCGGGACTAGCGATTCGGAACATTCAGTACTTC; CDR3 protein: CASSPPGLAIRNIQYF
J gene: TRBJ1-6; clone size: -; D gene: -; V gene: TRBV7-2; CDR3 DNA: TGTGCCAGCAGCTTAGACGGAGCCAGGGCTAGGGCACCCCTCCACTTT; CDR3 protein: CASSLDGARARAPLHF
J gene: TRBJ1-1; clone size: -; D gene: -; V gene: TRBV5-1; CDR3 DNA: TGCGCCAGCACCGAGTTTGGATCCGGGAGTGTCACTGAAGCTTTCTTT; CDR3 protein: CASTEFGSGSVTEAFF
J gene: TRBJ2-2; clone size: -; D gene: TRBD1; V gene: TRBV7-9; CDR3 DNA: TGTGCCAGCAGCCCAAACGACAGGGGGGTGAACACCGGGGAGCTGTTTTTT; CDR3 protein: CASSPNDRGVNTGELFF
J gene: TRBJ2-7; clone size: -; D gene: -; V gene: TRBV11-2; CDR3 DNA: TGTGCCAGCAGCGCCACTAGAAGCGAGCAGTACTTC; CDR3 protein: CASSATRSEQYF
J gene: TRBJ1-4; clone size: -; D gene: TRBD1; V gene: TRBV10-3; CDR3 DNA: TGTGCCACCTGGACAGGGTTAAATGAAAAACTGTTTTTT; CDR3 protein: CATWTGLNEKLFF
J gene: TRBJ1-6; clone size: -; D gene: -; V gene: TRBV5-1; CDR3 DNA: TGCGCCAGCAGCTTGGAGGCAGGGGTTAATTCACCCCTCCACTTT; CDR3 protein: CASSLEAGVNSPLHF
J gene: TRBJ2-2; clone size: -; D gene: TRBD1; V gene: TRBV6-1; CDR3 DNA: TGTGCCAGCAGGGACAGGGGTCGGGCCGGGGAGCTGTTTTTT; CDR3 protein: CASRDRGRAGELFF
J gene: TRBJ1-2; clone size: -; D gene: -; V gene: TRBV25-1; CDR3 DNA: TGTGCCAGCAGTGAATACGGCGCGGAGGGTTATGGCTACACCTTC; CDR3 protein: CASSEYGAEGYGYTF
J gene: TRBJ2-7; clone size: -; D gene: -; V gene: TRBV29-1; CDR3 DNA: TGCAGCGTTGAAAAAGACAGTTCCTACGAGCAGTACTTC; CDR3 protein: CSVEKDSSYEQYF
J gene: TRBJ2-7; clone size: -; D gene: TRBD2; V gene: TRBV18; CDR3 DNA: TGTGCCAGCTCACCCAGGACTAGCGGATCCTACGAGCAGTACTTC; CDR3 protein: CASSPRTSGSYEQYF
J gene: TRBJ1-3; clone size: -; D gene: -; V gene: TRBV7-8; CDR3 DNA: TGTGCCAGCACAGGGTCTGGAAACACCATATATTTT; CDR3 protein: CASTGSGNTIYF
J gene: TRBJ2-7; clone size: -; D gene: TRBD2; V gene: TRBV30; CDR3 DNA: TGTGCCTGGAGTGGGGGACTAGCGGGGAGCGAGCAGTACTTC; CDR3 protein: CAWSGGLAGSEQYF
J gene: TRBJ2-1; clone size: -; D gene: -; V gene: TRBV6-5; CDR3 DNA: TGTGCCAGCAGTTACGGTGCCGGCTACAATGAGCAGTTCTTC; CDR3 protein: CASSYGAGYNEQFF
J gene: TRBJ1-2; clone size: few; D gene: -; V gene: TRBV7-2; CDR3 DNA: TGTGCCAGCAGCTTAGCATTAACAGGGCATGGCTACACCTTC; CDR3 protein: CASSLALTGHGYTF
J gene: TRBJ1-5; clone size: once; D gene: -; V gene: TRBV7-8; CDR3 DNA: TGTGCCAGCAGCTTAGGCCGGGGGAGCAATCAGCCCCAGCATTTT; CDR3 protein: CASSLGRGSNQPQHF
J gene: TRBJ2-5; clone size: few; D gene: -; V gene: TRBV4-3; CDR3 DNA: TGCGCCAGCAGAGTGAGGTGGAGGGGGGGAAGAGAGACCCAGTACTTC; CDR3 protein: CASRVRWRGGRETQYF
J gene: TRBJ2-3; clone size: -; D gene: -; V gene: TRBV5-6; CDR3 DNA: TGTGCCAGCAGCTCCCGGACAGCTAGCACAGATACGCAGTATTTT; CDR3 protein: CASSSRTASTDTQYF
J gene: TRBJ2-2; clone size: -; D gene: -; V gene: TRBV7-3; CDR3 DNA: TGTGCCAGCAGCTTAAGTGCCGGGGGAATGGCCGGGGAGCTGTTTTTT; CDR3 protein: CASSLSAGGMAGELFF
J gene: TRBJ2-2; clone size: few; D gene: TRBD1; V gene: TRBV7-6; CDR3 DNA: TGTGCCAGCAGCTCCGGGACAGGGAACACCGGGGAGCTGTTTTTT; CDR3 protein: CASSSGTGNTGELFF
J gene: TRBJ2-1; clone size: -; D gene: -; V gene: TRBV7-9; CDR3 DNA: TGTGCCAGCAGCTTTTCCGTTGAGCAGTTCTTC; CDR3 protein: CASSFSVEQFF
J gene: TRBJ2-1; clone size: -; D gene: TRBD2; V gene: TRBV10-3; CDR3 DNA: TGTGCCATCAGTGGAACTAGCGGGAGCCCCTACAATGAGCAGTTCTTC; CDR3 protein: CAISGTSGSPYNEQFF